The 5 T cell receptor beta chains listed next were all sequenced from one sample in a study of shared clonotypes between healthy human individuals. Repertoires were generated with immunoSEQ multiplex PCR, while TCRdb's copy carries only in-frame clones and drops some. This table has about 1 million clones, about 80% appearing once. The sequencing sample was made of memory CD4+ T cells sorted from blood. Subset meaning: CD45RA-negative fraction. The receptors here all came from a man aged 18 to 29 in good health.

V gene TRBV18 combines with J gene TRBJ2-2; 7 bases map to TRBD1. The CDR3 loop spans 17 amino acids. Germline assignment: CDR1 KGHSH and CDR2 LQKENI. After removal of 2 bases from V and 0 bases from J, the junction contained 6 bases not matched to a gene. Here the CDR3 reads CASSPARDSANTGELFF. The CDR3 nucleotides are TGTGCCAGCTCACCAGCACGGGACAGCGCGAACACCGGGGAGCTGTTTTTT.

The chain uses TRBV5-6 and TRBJ1-5; weak D call: TRBD1 (6 bases). Trimming cost V 2 bases and J 0 bases, with 12 bases left between them. Germline CDR1 SGHDT, CDR2 YYEEEE. CDR3 length: 16 amino acids. CDR3 bases: TGTGCCAGCAGCTTTACAGGGTTTGGTAGCAATCAGCCCCAGCATTTT. Its translation is CASSFTGFGSNQPQHF.

This clone was observed a few times. Germline is not matched at one junction end, which may reflect a read error. The V and J genes are TRBV7-7 and TRBJ2-1, with D perhaps TRBD1 or TRBD2 (5 bases each). The CDR3 spans 17 residues. Germline CDR1 is SSHAT and CDR2 is FNYEAQ (reference sequence). The CDR3 nucleotides read TGTGCTAGCAGCAGAGCGGCCGGGTGGGGCTTGGGCAATGAGCAGTTCTTC. This codes for CASSRAAGWGLGNEQFF.

As for this clone: Other DNA sequences in the same sample also yield this CDR3. The genes are TRBV5-1 and TRBJ1-5, with D maybe TRBD1 (5 bases). Germline values: CDR1 SGHRS, CDR2 YFSETQ. V lost 2 bases and J lost 4, with 7 bases in between. The CDR3 sequence is 13 residues long. CDR3 DNA sequence: TGCGCCAGCAGCTTCGGGACGAATCAGCCCCAGCATTTT. It is translated as CASSFGTNQPQHF.

This clone was counted at least ten times. The sample carries other DNA sequences with the same CDR3. The CDR3 loop is CASSDRGLSGYTF. CDR3 DNA: TGTGCCAGCAGCGACAGGGGGCTTAGCGGCTACACCTTC. V and J are TRBV9 and TRBJ1-2; TRBD1 aligns across 9 bases. Trimming took 3 bases from V and 8 from J; bases not matched to a gene: 5. CDR3 length: 13 amino acids. Germline V gene data show CDR1 as SGDLS and CDR2 as YYNGEE.